These 32 T cell receptor beta chains came from one sample sequenced in a study of radiotherapy plus CTLA-4 blockade in lung cancer. TCRdb keeps only in-frame clones here, not all; method: immunoSEQ multiplex PCR. Counted here are about 51,000 clones, approximately 80% occurring once; the ten biggest clones make up around 2.4%. Sequencing used peripheral blood, obtained from a patient treated with radiotherapy plus ipilimumab. These receptors all stem from a human donor with non-small cell lung cancer whose response to radiotherapy plus ipilimumab could not be evaluated.

The genes are TRBV27 and TRBJ1-5; D possibly corresponds to TRBD1 (5 bases). Trimming pared 1 base from V and 0 bases from J, leaving 7 bases between. Germline V gives CDR1 MNHEY, CDR2 SMNVEV (reference sequence). The length of the CDR3 is 15 residues. The CDR3: CASSLWGDSNQPQHF. CDR3 coding DNA: TGTGCCAGCAGTTTATGGGGGGATAGCAATCAGCCCCAGCATTTT.

CDR3 coding DNA: TGTGCCAGCAGCTCAAGGACTAGCGGGGGAACAGATACGCAGTATTTT. Its protein is CASSSRTSGGTDTQYF. The chain combines TRBV7-3 with TRBJ2-3; 13 nucleotides line up with TRBD2. The CDR3 length is 16 residues. Germline CDR1 reads SGHTA; CDR2 reads FQGTGA. J was trimmed by 3 bases and V by 4 bases; bases with no gene match: 4.

The chain couples TRBV5-1 to TRBJ2-7; D gene ambiguous. Germline values: CDR1 SGHRS, CDR2 YFSETQ. Trimming left V 0 bases short and J 2 bases short, with 9 bases between. The CDR3 is 14 residues long. Here the CDR3 DNA reads TGCGCCAGCAGCTTGGGGCAATTCGCCTACGAGCAGTACTTC. Translation: CASSLGQFAYEQYF.

V usage is TRBV27 and J usage is TRBJ2-4, with D possibly TRBD2 on 6 matching bases. Germline CDR1 is MNHEY and CDR2 is SMNVEV (reference sequence). Trimming left V 6 bases short and J 0 bases short, with 21 bases between. This CDR3 is 18 amino acids long. The CDR3 here is CASSPRSGRSLAKNIQYF. Here the CDR3 DNA reads TGTGCCAGCAGCCCTAGGTCCGGGAGATCTTTAGCCAAAAACATTCAGTACTTC.

There are a few counts of this clone. The chain joins TRBV18 to TRBJ1-4; D remains unclear. Germline CDR1 reads KGHSH; CDR2 reads LQKENI. V lost 2 bases and J lost 5, with 6 bases in between. The length of the CDR3 is 13 residues. DNA for the CDR3: TGTGCCAGCTCACCAGGAGGAAATGAAAAACTGTTTTTT. Protein product: CASSPGGNEKLFF.

Sample share makes this clone medium-sized. The J gene is TRBJ2-7, the V gene TRBV6-6; 9 nucleotides agree with TRBD2. The junction had 6 bases not matched to a gene; V was cut back by 8 bases and J by 4 bases. CDR1 and CDR2 (germline): MNHNY, SVGAGI (reference sequence). The CDR3 is 13 residues long. This chain's CDR3 is CASQRGAAYEQYF. The CDR3 nucleotides are TGTGCCAGCCAGCGGGGGGCCGCGTACGAGCAGTACTTC.

The rearrangement joins TRBV4-3 to TRBJ2-3, with D unclear. Germline CDR1 is LGHNA and CDR2 is YSLEER. V gave up 4 bases and J gave up 4 bases, with 15 bases separating them. The CDR3 spans 15 residues. The CDR3 region is CASSRDGQSADTQYF. The CDR3 DNA follows: TGCGCCAGCAGCCGAGACGGTCAGAGCGCAGATACGCAGTATTTT.

In its sample, this clone was seen a few times. The chain is built from TRBV19 and TRBJ1-5; a weak D match, TRBD1 (6 bases). Looked up from germline, CDR1 is LNHDA and CDR2 is SQIVND (reference sequence). The CDR3 runs 15 residues. Trimming pared 1 base from V and 9 bases from J, leaving 16 bases between. The CDR3 coding sequence is TGTGCCAGTAGTATAGGGACAGAGGGGTTCACGCCCCAGCATTTT. Protein product: CASSIGTEGFTPQHF.

The chain carries TRBV7-8 and TRBJ1-1; weak D call: TRBD1 (6 bases). The germline V and J ends were trimmed by 1 base and 11 bases, with 20 bases remaining between them. The CDR3 extends over 15 amino acids. Germline values: CDR1 SGHVS, CDR2 FQNEAQ. The CDR3 DNA reads as TGTGCCAGCAGCTTAGAGGTTTGGGCAGGGGATCTGGCTTTCTTT. It specifies CASSLEVWAGDLAFF.

This sequence joins TRBV7-3 and TRBJ1-1; no clear D. V was trimmed by 4 bases and J by 0 bases, leaving 6 bases between them. Looked up from germline, CDR1 is SGHTA and CDR2 is FQGTGA. The CDR3 loop spans 13 amino acids. CDR3: CASSSSVNTEAFF. The CDR3 DNA follows: TGTGCCAGCAGCTCCTCAGTGAACACTGAAGCTTTCTTT.

This sequence joins TRBV7-2 and TRBJ2-3, with a weak D call TRBD2 (5 bases). CDR3 size: 15 residues. Trimming left V 7 bases short and J 0 bases short, with 14 bases between. Looked up from germline, CDR1 is SGHTA and CDR2 is FQGNSA. Here the CDR3 DNA reads TGTGCCAGCACCCCCCAGCGGCTTAGCACAGATACGCAGTATTTT. This encodes CASTPQRLSTDTQYF.

The chain has TRBV19 and TRBJ2-4, with D perhaps matching TRBD2 (7 bases). Germline CDR1 LNHDA, CDR2 SQIVND (reference sequence). The CDR3 is 12 amino acids. This CDR3 reads CPPGGVGNIQYF. Written as DNA, the CDR3 is TGTCCCCCGGGGGGCGTCGGGAACATTCAGTACTTC.

This chain links TRBV28 with TRBJ1-1; tentative D call: TRBD1 (5 bases). Germline V gives CDR1 MDHEN, CDR2 SYDVKM. CDR3 size: 13 residues. V lost 1 base, J lost 5 bases, and 8 bases lay in between. The CDR3 reads CASSLSQGTEAFF. The CDR3 nucleotides are TGTGCCAGCAGTTTATCCCAGGGAACTGAAGCTTTCTTT.

This clone was detected only a few times. The rearrangement links TRBV7-9 to TRBJ2-3, with TRBD2 as a possible D gene (6 bases). V was trimmed by 0 bases and J by 5 bases, leaving 15 bases between them. The CDR3 length is 16 residues. The germline gives CDR1 SEHNR, CDR2 FQNEAQ (reference sequence). CDR3 sequence reads: CASSLADTWGEDTQYF. CDR3 bases: TGTGCCAGCAGCTTAGCGGACACATGGGGGGAAGATACGCAGTATTTT.

The CDR3 loop is CASSAGTSGIIDEQFF. DNA of the CDR3: TGCGCCAGCAGCGCGGGGACTAGCGGGATTATCGATGAGCAGTTCTTC. This sequence joins TRBV5-1 and TRBJ2-1; TRBD2 matches at 13 bases. The CDR3 loop spans 16 amino acids. Germline loops: CDR1 SGHRS, CDR2 YFSETQ. With 4 bases clipped from V and 8 bases from J, the junction kept 9 bases outside the gene matches.

The chain combines TRBV20-1 with TRBJ2-3; D possibly corresponds to TRBD2 (5 bases). CDR1 DFQATT and CDR2 SNEGSKA come from the germline V gene (reference sequence). The length of the CDR3 is 11 residues. V lost 8 bases to trimming and J lost 5 bases, with 11 bases between them. The CDR3 sequence: CSLNRGDTQYF. The CDR3 nucleotides are TGCAGTTTGAATCGGGGAGATACGCAGTATTTT.

This rearrangement joins TRBV7-2 to TRBJ2-5, with D possibly TRBD1 on 6 matching bases. The germline V gene has CDR1 SGHTA and CDR2 FQGNSA. V lost 4 bases, J lost 5 bases, and 14 bases lay in between. This CDR3 region has 14 residues. Written as DNA, the CDR3 is TGTGCCAGCAGCTCTAGACAGGCTGGGGAGACCCAGTACTTC. Translation: CASSSRQAGETQYF.

This chain uses TRBV27 with TRBJ2-7; D possibly corresponds to TRBD1 (5 bases). The V gene lost 7 bases and the J gene lost 1 base, with 11 bases spanning the gap. The CDR3 extends over 13 amino acids. Germline V gene lookup returns CDR1 MNHEY and CDR2 SMNVEV (reference sequence). The CDR3 here is CASTRGGSYEQYF. As DNA, the CDR3 is TGTGCCAGCACAAGGGGCGGTTCCTACGAGCAGTACTTC.

The chain uses TRBV11-2 and TRBJ2-7; no definite D call. In germline, CDR1 is SGHAT, CDR2 FQNNGV. The CDR3 totals 13 residues. V gave up 5 bases and J gave up 0 bases, with 8 bases separating them. CDR3 loop: CASSPGPSYEQYF. The CDR3 nucleotides are TGTGCCAGCAGCCCCGGTCCCTCCTACGAGCAGTACTTC.

The chain is built from TRBV28 and TRBJ2-3; D unresolved. Trimming stripped 3 bases from V and 9 bases from J, with 16 bases between. The germline CDR1 and CDR2 sequences are MDHEN and SYDVKM. The CDR3 has 14 amino acids. The CDR3 nucleotides read TGTGCCAGCAGTTTTACCGCGGCGGCGGCAACGCAGTATTTT. This encodes CASSFTAAAATQYF.

The chain joins TRBV7-2 to TRBJ1-1; 8 positions agree with TRBD1. The CDR3 consists of 15 residues. V shed 4 bases, J shed 4 bases, and the junction held 8 bases outside the gene matches. The germline gives CDR1 SGHTA, CDR2 FQGNSA. The CDR3, as DNA: TGTGCCAGCAGCTCCTGGACAGGGTTGGGCACTGAAGCTTTCTTT. This gives the protein CASSSWTGLGTEAFF.

By frequency in the sample, this clone is medium-sized (0.01 to 0.1%). The V gene is TRBV19, the J gene TRBJ1-1; D gene uncertain. Germline loops: CDR1 LNHDA, CDR2 SQIVND (reference sequence). With 5 bases removed from V and 1 base from J, the gap between germline ends came to 8 bases. The CDR3 is made up of 13 amino acids. CDR3 amino acids: CASSLTGNTEAFF. In nucleotides, the CDR3 is TGTGCCAGTAGTCTAACGGGGAACACTGAAGCTTTCTTT.

The V gene is TRBV4-3, the J gene TRBJ1-2, with D unresolved. There are 16 residues in the CDR3. Trimming left V 3 bases short and J 2 bases short, with 16 bases between. Germline loops: CDR1 LGHNA, CDR2 YSLEER. Written as DNA, the CDR3 is TGCGCCAGCAGCCACGGGAGTGTGGGGAGAAACTATGGCTACACCTTC. Translated: CASSHGSVGRNYGYTF.

The chain carries TRBV4-2 and TRBJ2-1; TRBD2 matches 7 bases. J was trimmed by 6 bases and V by 2 bases; bases with no gene match: 10. Germline V lookup: CDR1 LGHNA, CDR2 YNFKEQ. The length of the CDR3 is 16 residues. The CDR3 DNA is TGTGCCAGCAGCCAATCCCTAGCGGAGCGAATCAATGAGCAGTTCTTC. Protein sequence: CASSQSLAERINEQFF.

J is TRBJ2-1 and V is TRBV4-3; 7 bases are shared with TRBD2. In germline, CDR1 is LGHNA, CDR2 YSLEER. The CDR3 is 16 amino acids. The V segment lost 3 bases and the J segment 8 bases; nucleotides outside the gene matches: 13. CDR3 DNA sequence: TGCGCCAGCAGCCATGGACGAGCGGGACCTCGGGATGAGCAGTTCTTC. Its protein product is CASSHGRAGPRDEQFF.

This chain uses TRBV27 with TRBJ2-5; D may be TRBD2 (6 bases). The V end was cut by 6 bases, the J end by 2 bases, with 13 bases between. CDR1 MNHEY and CDR2 SMNVEV come from the germline V gene (reference sequence). The CDR3 has 14 residues. The CDR3 loop reads CASRPTGLQETQYF. The CDR3 DNA reads TGTGCCAGCAGACCGACGGGACTTCAAGAGACCCAGTACTTC.

V is TRBV19 and J is TRBJ1-2; no definite D call. The CDR3 spans 14 residues. Germline V lookup: CDR1 LNHDA, CDR2 SQIVND (reference sequence). The V end was cut by 0 bases, the J end by 0 bases, with 5 bases between. CDR3 DNA: TGTGCCAGTAGTATAGAGACTGCTAACTATGGCTACACCTTC. It specifies CASSIETANYGYTF.

This clone came up once. This CDR3 reads CSVEVGGGKLFF. In nucleotides, the CDR3 is TGCAGCGTTGAAGTAGGGGGCGGAAAACTGTTTTTT. The chain is built from TRBV29-1 and TRBJ1-4; 7 bases match TRBD1. Germline V gene sequence: CDR1 SQVTM, CDR2 ANQGSEA. This CDR3 is 12 amino acids long. Trimming removed 1 base from V and 10 bases from J; junction bases left unmatched: 3.

V gene TRBV5-6 combines with J gene TRBJ1-1, with D possibly TRBD1 on 6 matching bases. Germline lookup yields CDR1 SGHDT and CDR2 YYEEEE. Trimming removed 6 bases at V and 5 bases at J, with 20 bases between. This CDR3 is built from 15 residues. CDR3 region: CASKTLKGVATEAFF. The CDR3 DNA reads TGTGCCAGCAAAACCTTGAAGGGGGTGGCAACTGAAGCTTTCTTT.

CDR3 loop: CAWGTGVGGYTF. Written as DNA, the CDR3 is TGTGCCTGGGGGACAGGAGTGGGTGGCTACACCTTC. The V and J genes are TRBV30 and TRBJ1-2; 8 bases map to TRBD1. Looked up from germline, CDR1 is GTSNPN and CDR2 is SVGIG (reference sequence). V lost 5 bases and J lost 7; bases outside the gene matches: 6. This CDR3 comprises 12 residues. Supplemented by reference TRBV30 and TRBJ1-2, the full variable domain reads SQTIHQWPATLVQPVGSPLSLECTVEGTSNPNLYWYRQAAGRGLQLLFYSVGIGQISSEVPQNLSASRPQDRQFILSSKKLLLSDSGFYLCAWGTGVGGYTFGSGTRLTVV.

V usage is TRBV6-1 and J usage is TRBJ1-1; D unresolved. This CDR3 region has 14 residues. CDR1 and CDR2 (germline): MNHNS, SASEGT. Trimming removed 7 bases from V and 4 bases from J, with 16 bases in between. CDR3 sequence: CASMELGRSTEAFF. The CDR3 bases are TGTGCCAGCATGGAACTAGGAAGGAGCACTGAAGCTTTCTTT.

Regarding this clone: This sample includes further DNA sequences coding for the same CDR3. The V and J genes are TRBV5-1 and TRBJ2-5; no firm D call. Between the trimmed V and J ends, which lost 4 bases and 2 bases, there was a span of 6 bases. The CDR3 consists of 12 residues. Germline V gene sequence: CDR1 SGHRS, CDR2 YFSETQ. As DNA, the CDR3 is TGCGCCAGCAGCCGACAACAAGAGACCCAGTACTTC. The encoded protein is CASSRQQETQYF. The full variable domain, its missing parts supplied by reference TRBV5-1 and TRBJ2-5, is KAGVTQTPRYLIKTRGQQVTLSCSPISGHRSVSWYQQTPGQGLQFLFEYFSETQRNKGNFPGRFSGRQFSNSRSEMNVSTLELGDSALYLCASSRQQETQYFGPGTRLLVL.